Listed here are 3 T cell receptor beta chains from one sample, sequenced in a study of cytomegalovirus exposure and HLA in healthy donors. The PCR was carried out with 60 Vbeta primers and 13 Jbeta primers. Sequencing was performed with immunoSEQ multiplex PCR; in TCRdb, only in-frame clones are kept and a portion is missing. The sample consists of 150,000 to 200,000 clones, 80% to 90% of them appearing once. The specimen sequenced was PBMCs. These TCRs come from a girl aged 5 to 17 in good health and CMV-seropositive.

This chain links TRBV5-4 with TRBJ1-2; D is possibly TRBD1 (6 bases). The CDR3 runs 14 residues. The ends were cut back, 4 bases at V and 5 bases at J, with 15 bases in the middle. The germline gives CDR1 SGHNT, CDR2 YYREEE (reference sequence). CDR3 amino acids: CASSATGYGYGYTF. The CDR3 DNA reads as TGTGCCAGCAGCGCTACAGGGTATGGGTATGGCTACACCTTC.

The chain employs TRBV19 and TRBJ2-7; D may be TRBD1 (6 bases). Germline V gene data show CDR1 as LNHDA and CDR2 as SQIVND (reference sequence). This CDR3 comprises 16 residues. Trimming left V 2 bases short and J 3 bases short, with 17 bases between. The CDR3: CASSIRRRAGDYEQYF. Here the CDR3 DNA reads TGTGCCAGTAGTATACGAAGACGGGCAGGGGACTACGAGCAGTACTTC.

The gene calls are TRBV4-1 and TRBJ2-5; D might be TRBD1 (5 bases). The J call is in doubt because the DNA end fits TRBJ2-7 better. This CDR3 has 14 residues. CDR1 and CDR2 from the germline V gene are MGHRA and YSYEKL. CDR3 nucleotide sequence: TGCGCCAGCAGCCAAGAGAACAGGCGGCACGAGCAGTACTTC. Residues: CASSQENRRHEQYF.